This T cell receptor (beta chain) originates from a study of T cell responses to AZD1222 COVID-19 vaccine. The CDR3 is made up of 14 amino acids. V lost 9 bases and J lost 4, with 18 bases in between. Germline values: CDR1 SNHLY, CDR2 FYNNEI. Generated by immunoSEQ multiplex PCR, the TCRdb table keeps only in-frame clones and is missing some. The sample has roughly 93,000 clones, approximately 87% seen once. The sample was peripheral blood, taken on day 0 of AZD1222 vaccination. The origin of this receptor is an adult in good health. The rearrangement uses TRBV2 and TRBJ1-2; D is perhaps TRBD1 (6 bases). Written as DNA, the CDR3 is TGTGCCAGAGAGGGGCAGGGGAGGGTCTATGGCTACACCTTC. Protein product: CAREGQGRVYGYTF.